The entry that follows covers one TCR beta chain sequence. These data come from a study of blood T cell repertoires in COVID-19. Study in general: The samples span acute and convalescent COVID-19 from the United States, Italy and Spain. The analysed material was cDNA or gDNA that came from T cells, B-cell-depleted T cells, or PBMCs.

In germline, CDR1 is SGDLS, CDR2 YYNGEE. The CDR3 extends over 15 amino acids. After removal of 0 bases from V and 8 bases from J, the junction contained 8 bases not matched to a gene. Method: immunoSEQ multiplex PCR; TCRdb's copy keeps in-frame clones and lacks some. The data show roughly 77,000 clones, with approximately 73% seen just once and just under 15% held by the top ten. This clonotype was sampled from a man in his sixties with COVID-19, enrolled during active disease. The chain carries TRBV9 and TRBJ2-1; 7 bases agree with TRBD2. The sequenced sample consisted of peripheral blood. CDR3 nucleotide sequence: TGTGCCAGCAGCGTAGAGGCGGGAGCGTACGATGAGCAGTTCTTC. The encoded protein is CASSVEAGAYDEQFF.